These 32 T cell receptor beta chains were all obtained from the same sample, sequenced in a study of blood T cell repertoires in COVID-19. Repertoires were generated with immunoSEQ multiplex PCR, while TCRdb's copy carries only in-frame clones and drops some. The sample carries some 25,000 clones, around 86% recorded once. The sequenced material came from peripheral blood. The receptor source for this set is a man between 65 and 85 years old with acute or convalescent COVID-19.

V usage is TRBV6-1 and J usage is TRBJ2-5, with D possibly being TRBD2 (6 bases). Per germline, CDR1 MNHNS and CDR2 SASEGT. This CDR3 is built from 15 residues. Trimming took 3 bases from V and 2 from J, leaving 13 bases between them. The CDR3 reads CASSDPDYLQETQYF. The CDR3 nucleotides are TGTGCCAGCAGTGACCCGGACTATTTACAAGAGACCCAGTACTTC.

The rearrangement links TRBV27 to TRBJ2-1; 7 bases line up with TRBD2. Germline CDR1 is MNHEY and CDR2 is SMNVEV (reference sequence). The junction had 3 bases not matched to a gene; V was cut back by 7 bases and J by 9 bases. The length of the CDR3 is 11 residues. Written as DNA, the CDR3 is TGTGCCAGCACCCGGGGGGTTGAGCAGTTCTTC. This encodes CASTRGVEQFF.

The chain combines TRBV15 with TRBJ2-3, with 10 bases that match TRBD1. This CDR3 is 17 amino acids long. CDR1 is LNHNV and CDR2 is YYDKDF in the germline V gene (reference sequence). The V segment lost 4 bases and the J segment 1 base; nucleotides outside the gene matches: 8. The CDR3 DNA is TGTGCCACCAGCACCCCCGTGGGGACAGGGGGCACAGATACGCAGTATTTT. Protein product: CATSTPVGTGGTDTQYF.

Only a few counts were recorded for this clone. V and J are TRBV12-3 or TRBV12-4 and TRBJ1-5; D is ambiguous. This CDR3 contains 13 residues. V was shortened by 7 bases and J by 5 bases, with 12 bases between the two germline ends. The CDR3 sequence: CASTLSPHQPQHF. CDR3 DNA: TGTGCCAGCACCCTTAGCCCCCATCAGCCCCAGCATTTT.

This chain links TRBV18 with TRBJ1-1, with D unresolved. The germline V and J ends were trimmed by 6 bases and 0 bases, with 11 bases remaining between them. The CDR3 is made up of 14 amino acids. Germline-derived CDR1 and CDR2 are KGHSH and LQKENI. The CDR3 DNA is TGTGCCAGCTCCATAGGGAGGGTGAACACTGAAGCTTTCTTT. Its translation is CASSIGRVNTEAFF.

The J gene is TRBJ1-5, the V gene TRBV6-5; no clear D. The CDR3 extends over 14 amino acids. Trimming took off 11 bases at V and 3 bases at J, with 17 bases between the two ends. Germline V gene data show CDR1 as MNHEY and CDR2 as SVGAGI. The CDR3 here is CAAKSGWVNQPQHF. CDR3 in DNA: TGTGCCGCAAAGTCGGGATGGGTCAATCAGCCCCAGCATTTT.

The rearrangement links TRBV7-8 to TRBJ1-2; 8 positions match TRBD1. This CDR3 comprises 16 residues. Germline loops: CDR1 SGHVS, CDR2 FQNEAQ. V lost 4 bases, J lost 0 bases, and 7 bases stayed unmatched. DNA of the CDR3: TGTGCCAGCAGCTCCTTGGACAGGGCGGCTAACTATGGCTACACCTTC. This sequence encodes CASSSLDRAANYGYTF.

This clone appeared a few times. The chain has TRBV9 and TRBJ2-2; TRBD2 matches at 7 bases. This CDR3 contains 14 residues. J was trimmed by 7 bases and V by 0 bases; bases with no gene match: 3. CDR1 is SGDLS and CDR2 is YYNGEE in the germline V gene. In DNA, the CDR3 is TGTGCCAGCAGCGTAGGAAGGGAGGGCGGGGAGCTGTTTTTT. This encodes CASSVGREGGELFF.

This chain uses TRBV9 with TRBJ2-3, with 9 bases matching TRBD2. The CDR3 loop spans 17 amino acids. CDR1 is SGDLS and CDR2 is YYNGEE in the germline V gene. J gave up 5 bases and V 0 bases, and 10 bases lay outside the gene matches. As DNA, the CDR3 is TGTGCCAGCAGCGTAGGTCGCGGGGGGGCACCAGTAGATACGCAGTATTTT. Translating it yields CASSVGRGGAPVDTQYF.

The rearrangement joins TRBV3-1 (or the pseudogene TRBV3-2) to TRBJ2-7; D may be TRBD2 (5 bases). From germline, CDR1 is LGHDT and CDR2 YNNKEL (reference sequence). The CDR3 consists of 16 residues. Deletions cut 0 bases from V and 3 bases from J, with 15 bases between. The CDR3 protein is CASSQDGAVVGYEQYF. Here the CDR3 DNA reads TGTGCCAGCAGCCAAGACGGAGCGGTGGTGGGCTACGAGCAGTACTTC.

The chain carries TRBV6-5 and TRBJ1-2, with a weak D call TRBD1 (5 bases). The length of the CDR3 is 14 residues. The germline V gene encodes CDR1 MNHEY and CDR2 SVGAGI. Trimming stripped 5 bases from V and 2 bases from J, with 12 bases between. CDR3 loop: CASSPGSVNYGYTF. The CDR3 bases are TGTGCCAGCAGTCCAGGGTCGGTAAACTATGGCTACACCTTC.

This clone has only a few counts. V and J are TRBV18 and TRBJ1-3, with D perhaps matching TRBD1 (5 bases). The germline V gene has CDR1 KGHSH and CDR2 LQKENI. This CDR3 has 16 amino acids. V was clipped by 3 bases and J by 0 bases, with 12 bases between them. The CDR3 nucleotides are TGTGCCAGCTCACCGGCGGGGGGGAGCTCTGGAAACACCATATATTTT. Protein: CASSPAGGSSGNTIYF.

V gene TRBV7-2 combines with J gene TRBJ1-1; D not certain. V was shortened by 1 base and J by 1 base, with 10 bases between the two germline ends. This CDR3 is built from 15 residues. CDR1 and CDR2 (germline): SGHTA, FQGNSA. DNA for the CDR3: TGTGCCAGCAGCTTAGGCTCAGGATCGAACACTGAAGCTTTCTTT. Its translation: CASSLGSGSNTEAFF. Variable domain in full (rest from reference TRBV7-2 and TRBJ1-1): GAGVSQSPSNKVTEKGKDVELRCDPISGHTALYWYRQSLGQGLEFLIYFQGNSAPDKSGLPSDRFSAERTGGSVSTLTIQRTQQEDSAVYLCASSLGSGSNTEAFFGQGTRLTVV.

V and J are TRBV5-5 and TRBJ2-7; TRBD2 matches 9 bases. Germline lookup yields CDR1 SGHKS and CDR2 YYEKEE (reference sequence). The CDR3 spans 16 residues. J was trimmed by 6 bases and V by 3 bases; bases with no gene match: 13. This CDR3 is CASSSLWAGGPGEQYF. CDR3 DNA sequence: TGTGCCAGCAGCTCGCTCTGGGCGGGAGGGCCAGGCGAGCAGTACTTC.

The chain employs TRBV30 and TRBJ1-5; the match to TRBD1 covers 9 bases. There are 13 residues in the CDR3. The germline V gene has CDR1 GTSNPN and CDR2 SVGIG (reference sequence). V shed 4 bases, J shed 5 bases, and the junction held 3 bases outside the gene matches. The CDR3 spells CAWNRDRDQPQHF. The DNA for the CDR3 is TGTGCCTGGAACCGGGACAGGGATCAGCCCCAGCATTTT.

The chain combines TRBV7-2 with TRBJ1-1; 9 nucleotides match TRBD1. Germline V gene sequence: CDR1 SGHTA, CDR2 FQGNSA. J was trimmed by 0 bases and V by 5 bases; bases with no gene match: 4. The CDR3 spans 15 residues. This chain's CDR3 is CASSPDRGLNTEAFF. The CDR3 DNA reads TGTGCCAGCAGCCCGGACAGGGGACTGAACACTGAAGCTTTCTTT.

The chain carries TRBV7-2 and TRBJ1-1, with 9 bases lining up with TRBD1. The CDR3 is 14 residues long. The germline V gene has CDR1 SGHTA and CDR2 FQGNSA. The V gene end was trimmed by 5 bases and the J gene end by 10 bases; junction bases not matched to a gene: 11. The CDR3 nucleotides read TGTGCCAGCAGCACATCAACAGGGGGCGAAATAGCTTTCTTT. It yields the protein CASSTSTGGEIAFF.

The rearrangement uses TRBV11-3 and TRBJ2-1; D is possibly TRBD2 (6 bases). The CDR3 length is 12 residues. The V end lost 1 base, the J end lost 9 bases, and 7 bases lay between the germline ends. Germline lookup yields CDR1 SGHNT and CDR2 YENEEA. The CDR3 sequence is CASSLASAEQFF. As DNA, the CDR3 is TGTGCCAGCAGCTTAGCTAGCGCTGAGCAGTTCTTC.

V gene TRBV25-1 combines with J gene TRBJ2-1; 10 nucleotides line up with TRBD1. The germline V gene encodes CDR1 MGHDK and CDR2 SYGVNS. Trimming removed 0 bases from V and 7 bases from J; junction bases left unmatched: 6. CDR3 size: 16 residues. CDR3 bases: TGTGCCAGCAGTGAATATATAGGACAGGGGGGAAATGAGCAGTTCTTC. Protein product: CASSEYIGQGGNEQFF. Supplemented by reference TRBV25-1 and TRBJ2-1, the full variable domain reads EADIYQTPRYLVIGTGKKITLECSQTMGHDKMYWYQQDPGMELHLIHYSYGVNSTEKGDLSSESTVSRIRTEHFPLTLESARPSHTSQYLCASSEYIGQGGNEQFFGPGTRLTVL.

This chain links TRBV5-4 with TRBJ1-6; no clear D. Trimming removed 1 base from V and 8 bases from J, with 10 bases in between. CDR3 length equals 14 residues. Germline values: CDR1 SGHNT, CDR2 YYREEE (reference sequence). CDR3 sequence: CASSLPWGDSPLHF. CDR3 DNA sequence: TGTGCCAGCAGCTTGCCGTGGGGAGATTCACCCCTCCACTTT.

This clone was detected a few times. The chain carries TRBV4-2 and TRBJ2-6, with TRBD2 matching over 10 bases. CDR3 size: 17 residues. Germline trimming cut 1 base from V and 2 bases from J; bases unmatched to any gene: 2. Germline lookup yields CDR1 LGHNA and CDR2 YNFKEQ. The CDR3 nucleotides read TGTGCCAGCAGCCAAGCTAGCGGGAGTGCTGGGGCCAACGTCCTGACTTTC. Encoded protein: CASSQASGSAGANVLTF.

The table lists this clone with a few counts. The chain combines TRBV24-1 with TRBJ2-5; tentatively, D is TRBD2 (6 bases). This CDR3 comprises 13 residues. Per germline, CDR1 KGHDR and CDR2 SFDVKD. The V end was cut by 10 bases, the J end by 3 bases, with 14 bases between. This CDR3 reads CATSRASEETQYF. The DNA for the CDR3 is TGTGCCACTTCTCGGGCTAGCGAAGAGACCCAGTACTTC.

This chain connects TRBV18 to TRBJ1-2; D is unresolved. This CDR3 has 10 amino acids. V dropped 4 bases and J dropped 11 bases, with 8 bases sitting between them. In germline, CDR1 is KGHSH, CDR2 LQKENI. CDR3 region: CASSRGGYTF. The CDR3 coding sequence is TGTGCCAGCTCACGGGGAGGATACACCTTC.

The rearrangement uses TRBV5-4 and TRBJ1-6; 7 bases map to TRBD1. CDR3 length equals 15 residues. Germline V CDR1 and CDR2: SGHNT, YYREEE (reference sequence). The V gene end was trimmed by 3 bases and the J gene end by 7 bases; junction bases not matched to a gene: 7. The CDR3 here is CASSYSRGGNSPLHF. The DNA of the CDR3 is TGTGCCAGCAGCTACAGCCGAGGGGGCAATTCACCCCTCCACTTT.

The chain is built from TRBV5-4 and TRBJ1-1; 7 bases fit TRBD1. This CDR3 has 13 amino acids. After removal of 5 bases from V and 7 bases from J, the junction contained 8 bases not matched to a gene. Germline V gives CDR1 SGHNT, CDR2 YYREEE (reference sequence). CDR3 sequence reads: CASSREGGNEAFF. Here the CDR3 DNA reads TGTGCCAGCAGTCGTGAAGGGGGCAATGAAGCTTTCTTT.

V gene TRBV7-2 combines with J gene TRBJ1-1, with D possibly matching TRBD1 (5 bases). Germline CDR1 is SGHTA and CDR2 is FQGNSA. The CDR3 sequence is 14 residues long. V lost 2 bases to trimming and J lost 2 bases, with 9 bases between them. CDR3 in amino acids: CASSLPGFNTEAFF. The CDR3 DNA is TGTGCCAGCAGCTTACCAGGGTTTAACACTGAAGCTTTCTTT.

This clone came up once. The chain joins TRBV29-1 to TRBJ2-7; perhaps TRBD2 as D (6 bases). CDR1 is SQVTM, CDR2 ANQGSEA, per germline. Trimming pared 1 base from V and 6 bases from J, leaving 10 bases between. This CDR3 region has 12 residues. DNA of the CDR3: TGCAGCGTTGAAGTAGCGGTGCGCGAGCAGTACTTC. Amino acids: CSVEVAVREQYF.

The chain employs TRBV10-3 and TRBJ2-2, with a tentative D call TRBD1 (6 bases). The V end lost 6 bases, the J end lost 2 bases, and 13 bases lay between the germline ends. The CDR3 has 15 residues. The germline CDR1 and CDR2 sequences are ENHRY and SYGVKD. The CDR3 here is CAIRQGLLNTGELFF. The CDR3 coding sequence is TGTGCCATCAGGCAGGGGCTACTTAACACCGGGGAGCTGTTTTTT.

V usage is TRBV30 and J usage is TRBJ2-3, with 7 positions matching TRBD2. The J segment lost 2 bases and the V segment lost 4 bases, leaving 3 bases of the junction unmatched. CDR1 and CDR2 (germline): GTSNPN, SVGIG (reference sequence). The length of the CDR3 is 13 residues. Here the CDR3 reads CAWTGTNTDTQYF. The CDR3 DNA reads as TGTGCCTGGACAGGGACTAACACAGATACGCAGTATTTT.

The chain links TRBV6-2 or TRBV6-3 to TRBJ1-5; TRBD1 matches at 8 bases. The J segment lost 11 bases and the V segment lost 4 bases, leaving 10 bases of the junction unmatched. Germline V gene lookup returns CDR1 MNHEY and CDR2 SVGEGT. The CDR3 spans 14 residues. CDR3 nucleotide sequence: TGTGCCAGCAGTTCAACAGGGGGGGGTCGTACCCAGCATTTT. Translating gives CASSSTGGGRTQHF.

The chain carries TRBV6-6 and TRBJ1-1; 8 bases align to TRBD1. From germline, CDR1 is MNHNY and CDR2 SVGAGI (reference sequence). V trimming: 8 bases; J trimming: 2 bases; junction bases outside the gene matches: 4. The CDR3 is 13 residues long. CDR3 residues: CASSDRGNTEAFF. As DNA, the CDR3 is TGTGCCAGCTCCGACAGGGGAAACACTGAAGCTTTCTTT.

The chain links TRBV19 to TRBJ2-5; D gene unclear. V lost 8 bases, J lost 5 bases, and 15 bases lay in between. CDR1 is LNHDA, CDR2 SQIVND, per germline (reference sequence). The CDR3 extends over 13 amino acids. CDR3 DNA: TGTGCCAGTGGGTGGGCCCTAAGGGAGACCCAGTACTTC. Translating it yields CASGWALRETQYF. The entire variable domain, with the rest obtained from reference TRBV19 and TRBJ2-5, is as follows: DGGITQSPKYLFRKEGQNVTLSCEQNLNHDAMYWYRQDPGQGLRLIYYSQIVNDFQKGDIAEGYSVSREKKESFPLTVTSAQKNPTAFYLCASGWALRETQYFGPGTRLLVL.